A selection of T cell receptor beta chains follows, all from one sample in a study of blood T cell repertoires in COVID-19. TCRdb's copy holds only in-frame clones and misses some; the assay was immunoSEQ multiplex PCR. The top ten clones hold 6.2% of a sample with roughly 120,000 clones, roughly 80% of them seen once. Sequencing input: peripheral blood. Source of these receptors: a man between 65 and 85 years old with acute or convalescent COVID-19. Each CDR3 is given with its conserved first and last residue. The order of the fields is V gene, clone size, CDR3 length, D gene, J gene, CDR3 protein, CDR3 DNA. A D gene is named only where the DNA matches it firmly. Where a row states a size, it is once, few, many or the class of an expanded clone; other rows omit it.

V gene: TRBV7-2; clone size: NA; CDR3 length: 13; D gene: TRBD1; J gene: TRBJ1-1; CDR3 protein: CASSSTGVTEAFF; CDR3 DNA: TGTGCCAGCAGCTCCACAGGGGTCACTGAAGCTTTCTTT
V gene: TRBV30; clone size: many; CDR3 length: 13; D gene: NA; J gene: TRBJ2-1; CDR3 protein: CAWSVEARNEQFF; CDR3 DNA: TGTGCCTGGAGTGTAGAGGCAAGGAATGAGCAGTTCTTC
V gene: TRBV12-3/TRBV12-4; clone size: few; CDR3 length: 13; D gene: TRBD1; J gene: TRBJ2-7; CDR3 protein: CASRGTGGDEQYF; CDR3 DNA: TGTGCCAGCAGGGGGACAGGGGGCGACGAGCAGTACTTC
V gene: TRBV12-5; clone size: few; CDR3 length: 15; D gene: NA; J gene: TRBJ1-5; CDR3 protein: CASGLDYKGNQPQHF; CDR3 DNA: TGTGCTAGTGGTTTGGATTACAAAGGCAATCAGCCCCAGCATTTT
V gene: TRBV3-1/TRBV3-2; clone size: NA; CDR3 length: 13; D gene: NA; J gene: TRBJ2-5; CDR3 protein: CASSLGGDETQYF; CDR3 DNA: TGTGCCAGCAGCCTTGGAGGGGACGAGACCCAGTACTTC
V gene: TRBV4-1; clone size: NA; CDR3 length: 15; D gene: TRBD2; J gene: TRBJ2-1; CDR3 protein: CASSQVRTSNNEQFF; CDR3 DNA: TGCGCCAGCAGCCAAGTAAGGACTAGCAACAATGAGCAGTTCTTC
V gene: TRBV15; clone size: once; CDR3 length: 14; D gene: NA; J gene: TRBJ2-2; CDR3 protein: CATSRERDTGELFF; CDR3 DNA: TGTGCCACCAGCAGAGAAAGAGACACCGGGGAGCTGTTTTTT
V gene: TRBV6-5; clone size: NA; CDR3 length: 13; D gene: NA; J gene: TRBJ2-7; CDR3 protein: CASSQTQWAEQYF; CDR3 DNA: TGTGCCAGCAGTCAGACCCAGTGGGCCGAGCAGTACTTC
V gene: TRBV7-2; clone size: NA; CDR3 length: 13; D gene: TRBD1; J gene: TRBJ1-2; CDR3 protein: CASSQDRGWGYTF; CDR3 DNA: TGTGCCAGCAGTCAGGACAGGGGGTGGGGCTACACCTTC
V gene: TRBV2; clone size: NA; CDR3 length: 13; D gene: NA; J gene: TRBJ2-4; CDR3 protein: CASVARVPDIQYF; CDR3 DNA: TGTGCCTCGGTAGCGAGAGTCCCCGACATTCAGTACTTC
V gene: TRBV30; clone size: NA; CDR3 length: 13; D gene: NA; J gene: TRBJ2-7; CDR3 protein: CAWKVGGGDEQYF; CDR3 DNA: TGTGCCTGGAAGGTGGGAGGGGGAGACGAGCAGTACTTC
V gene: TRBV7-7; clone size: NA; CDR3 length: 19; D gene: NA; J gene: TRBJ2-6; CDR3 protein: CASSLAPRRGTAGANVLTF; CDR3 DNA: TGTGCCAGCAGCTTAGCCCCCCGCAGGGGTACAGCTGGGGCCAACGTCCTGACTTTC
V gene: TRBV7-9; clone size: once; CDR3 length: 14; D gene: NA; J gene: TRBJ2-4; CDR3 protein: CASSPQSSKNIQYF; CDR3 DNA: TGTGCCAGCAGCCCACAGAGCAGTAAAAACATTCAGTACTTC
V gene: TRBV11-1; clone size: NA; CDR3 length: 15; D gene: NA; J gene: TRBJ1-1; CDR3 protein: CASSPTGLMNTEAFF; CDR3 DNA: TGTGCCAGCAGCCCCACGGGACTGATGAACACTGAAGCTTTCTTT
V gene: TRBV18; clone size: NA; CDR3 length: 16; D gene: NA; J gene: TRBJ2-2; CDR3 protein: CASSDHPRGQTGELFF; CDR3 DNA: TGTGCCAGCTCAGATCACCCCAGGGGCCAAACCGGGGAGCTGTTTTTT
V gene: TRBV7-3; clone size: few; CDR3 length: 15; D gene: TRBD1; J gene: TRBJ2-7; CDR3 protein: CASSLVPGQGVEQYF; CDR3 DNA: TGTGCCAGCAGCCTCGTTCCGGGACAGGGAGTCGAGCAGTACTTC
V gene: TRBV27; clone size: NA; CDR3 length: 17; D gene: TRBD1; J gene: TRBJ2-7; CDR3 protein: CASRVTLVTGGESEQYF; CDR3 DNA: TGTGCCAGCAGGGTAACCCTAGTTACAGGGGGCGAGTCCGAGCAGTACTTC
V gene: TRBV19; clone size: NA; CDR3 length: 14; D gene: TRBD1; J gene: TRBJ1-1; CDR3 protein: CASRLQGRNTEAFF; CDR3 DNA: TGTGCCAGTAGGCTACAGGGGAGGAACACTGAAGCTTTCTTT
V gene: TRBV6-5; clone size: NA; CDR3 length: 15; D gene: NA; J gene: TRBJ1-1; CDR3 protein: CASSYSSIRNTEAFF; CDR3 DNA: TGTGCCAGCAGTTACTCGAGCATTCGGAACACTGAAGCTTTCTTT
V gene: TRBV18; clone size: once; CDR3 length: 15; D gene: TRBD1; J gene: TRBJ2-3; CDR3 protein: CASSPGQGQADTQYF; CDR3 DNA: TGTGCCAGCTCACCCGGACAGGGCCAGGCAGATACGCAGTATTTT
V gene: TRBV7-8; clone size: NA; CDR3 length: 18; D gene: NA; J gene: TRBJ2-1; CDR3 protein: CASSLARVGRGSYNEQFF; CDR3 DNA: TGTGCCAGCAGCTTAGCGCGCGTCGGCAGGGGATCCTACAATGAGCAGTTCTTC
V gene: TRBV3-1/TRBV3-2; clone size: NA; CDR3 length: 18; D gene: TRBD2; J gene: TRBJ2-3; CDR3 protein: CASSQESLGTSGRDTQYF; CDR3 DNA: TGTGCCAGCAGCCAAGAGTCTCTCGGGACTAGCGGGAGAGATACGCAGTATTTT
V gene: TRBV29-1; clone size: NA; CDR3 length: 13; D gene: TRBD1; J gene: TRBJ1-1; CDR3 protein: CSVRTGMNTEAFF; CDR3 DNA: TGCAGCGTTCGGACAGGGATGAACACTGAAGCTTTCTTT
V gene: TRBV12-3/TRBV12-4; clone size: NA; CDR3 length: 10; D gene: NA; J gene: TRBJ2-5; CDR3 protein: CASSYETQYF; CDR3 DNA: TGTGCCAGCAGCTACGAGACCCAGTACTTC
V gene: TRBV5-6; clone size: NA; CDR3 length: 16; D gene: TRBD2; J gene: TRBJ2-3; CDR3 protein: CASSWGTSGVTDTQYF; CDR3 DNA: TGTGCCAGCAGCTGGGGGACTAGCGGGGTCACAGATACGCAGTATTTT
V gene: TRBV6-2/TRBV6-3; clone size: NA; CDR3 length: 14; D gene: NA; J gene: TRBJ1-2; CDR3 protein: CASSYSSIPVGYTF; CDR3 DNA: TGTGCCAGCAGTTACTCGAGCATACCGGTTGGCTACACCTTC
V gene: TRBV7-9; clone size: NA; CDR3 length: 14; D gene: TRBD1; J gene: TRBJ2-7; CDR3 protein: CASSFYRGPYEQYF; CDR3 DNA: TGTGCCAGCAGCTTTTACAGGGGACCCTACGAGCAGTACTTC
V gene: TRBV9; clone size: NA; CDR3 length: 15; D gene: NA; J gene: TRBJ1-5; CDR3 protein: CASSVGSTVGQPQHF; CDR3 DNA: TGTGCCAGCAGCGTAGGTTCCACGGTTGGTCAGCCCCAGCATTTT
V gene: TRBV12-3/TRBV12-4; clone size: NA; CDR3 length: 12; D gene: TRBD1; J gene: TRBJ1-2; CDR3 protein: CACLRTGYGYTF; CDR3 DNA: TGTGCCTGTCTCCGGACAGGGTATGGCTACACCTTC
V gene: TRBV6-5; clone size: once; CDR3 length: 15; D gene: NA; J gene: TRBJ2-7; CDR3 protein: CASSYSVRFSYEQYF; CDR3 DNA: TGTGCCAGCAGTTACTCCGTACGGTTCTCCTACGAGCAGTACTTC